This TCR delta chain was recorded in a study of gamma-delta chains in newborns, infants, children. About the study: Polyclonal expansion of innate γδ T cells after birth follows microbial exposure.

TCRdb processed the reads again with the CATT caller. In the table there are thousands of delta-chain clones, roughly 5.5% of which are singletons. By share, this clone ranks as medium-sized. Germline CDR1 reads GEAIGNYY; CDR2 reads EKD. Unmatched junction bases numbered 8, after V lost 3 bases and J lost 0 bases. The CDR3 totals 16 residues. The TCR comes from a child who was a newborn, infant or young child, either healthy, febrile or measles-vaccinated (not recorded which). The sequenced sample consisted of blood. The chain recombines TRDV2 with TRDJ1, with TRDD3 matching 8 bases. The CDR3 loop is CACDYVLGGNTDKLIF. The CDR3 bases are TGTGCCTGTGACTACGTACTGGGGGGCAACACCGATAAACTCATCTTT.